This is a list of T cell receptor beta chains from one sample in a study of blood T cell repertoires in COVID-19. Data came from immunoSEQ multiplex PCR; TCRdb stores just in-frame clones and leaves some out. The data hold 300,000 to 350,000 clones, with about 90% observed a single time. Sequencing was performed on PBMCs or T cells enriched from blood (not recorded which). Source of these receptors: a woman in her 30s who had recovered from COVID-19. The CDR3 runs from the conserved cysteine through the conserved F or W. D genes are given only for firm matches. Clone size is not always given. Where it is, it says once, few, many or a class for expanded clones.

J: TRBJ2-3; size: .; D: TRBD1; length: 14; V: TRBV28; DNA: TGTGCCAGCAGCCTCACAGGGGGGACAGATACGCAGTATTTT; CDR3: CASSLTGGTDTQYF
J: TRBJ2-1; size: .; D: .; length: 16; V: TRBV4-1; DNA: TGCGCCAGCAGCCAAGCGGGCGGGGCGCCCTACAATGAGCAGTTCTTC; CDR3: CASSQAGGAPYNEQFF
J: TRBJ2-7; size: once; D: .; length: 15; V: TRBV5-1; DNA: TGCGCCAGCAGCTTGGATACAGGGAGCTCCTACGAGCAGTACTTC; CDR3: CASSLDTGSSYEQYF
J: TRBJ1-2; size: .; D: .; length: 15; V: TRBV3-1/TRBV3-2; DNA: TGTGCCAGCAGCCAAGATCAGGGCCCCTACGATGGCTACACCTTC; CDR3: CASSQDQGPYDGYTF
J: TRBJ2-2; size: .; D: .; length: 14; V: TRBV11-3; DNA: TGTGCCAGCAGCTTAGGCGGAGGGTCCGGGGAGCTGTTTTTT; CDR3: CASSLGGGSGELFF
J: TRBJ2-7; size: .; D: TRBD2; length: 15; V: TRBV6-5; DNA: TGTGCCAGCACCACGGGAGGGGGAAGCTCCTACGAGCAGTACTTC; CDR3: CASTTGGGSSYEQYF
J: TRBJ2-7; size: .; D: TRBD1; length: 14; V: TRBV28; DNA: TGTGCCAGCAGTTTAAGTCAGGGGGCGGGGGAGCAGTACTTC; CDR3: CASSLSQGAGEQYF
J: TRBJ2-1; size: .; D: TRBD1; length: 13; V: TRBV7-9; DNA: TGTGCCAGCAGTCTGGACAGGTACCAGGGGCAGTTCTTC; CDR3: CASSLDRYQGQFF
J: TRBJ1-6; size: .; D: .; length: 14; V: TRBV19; DNA: TGTGCCAGTAGTATGGGGGGTCTCAATTCACCCCTCCACTTT; CDR3: CASSMGGLNSPLHF
J: TRBJ2-7; size: .; D: TRBD1; length: 14; V: TRBV6-1; DNA: TGTGCCAGCAGTGACCTATGGACAGGGTACGAGCAGTACTTC; CDR3: CASSDLWTGYEQYF
J: TRBJ2-7; size: .; D: .; length: 14; V: TRBV6-6; DNA: TGTGCCACAGGGGTTGTGCAGGGGCCCTACGAGCAGTACTTC; CDR3: CATGVVQGPYEQYF
J: TRBJ1-1; size: .; D: .; length: 13; V: TRBV7-2; DNA: TGTGCCAGCAGCTTCGACAGCGACACTGAAGCTTTCTTT; CDR3: CASSFDSDTEAFF
J: TRBJ2-7; size: once; D: .; length: 12; V: TRBV28; DNA: TGTGCCAGCTCAGGGGTGTGGTACGAGCAGTACTTC; CDR3: CASSGVWYEQYF
J: TRBJ2-1; size: .; D: TRBD2; length: 15; V: TRBV18; DNA: TGTGCCAGCTCACCTCTAGCGGGGACCTACAATGAGCAGTTCTTC; CDR3: CASSPLAGTYNEQFF
J: TRBJ2-7; size: .; D: TRBD1; length: 14; V: TRBV7-8; DNA: TGTGCCAGCAGCCTCCGGGACAGGAGCTACGAGCAGTACTTC; CDR3: CASSLRDRSYEQYF
J: TRBJ1-6; size: .; D: .; length: 17; V: TRBV6-1; DNA: TGTGCCAGCAGTGAATCGATTAGAAGCTCCTATAATTCACCCCTCCACTTT; CDR3: CASSESIRSSYNSPLHF
J: TRBJ2-3; size: .; D: TRBD2; length: 16; V: TRBV5-1; DNA: TGCGCCAGCAGCTATAGCGGGGGTCCCGCCACAGATACGCAGTATTTT; CDR3: CASSYSGGPATDTQYF
J: TRBJ1-1; size: .; D: .; length: 11; V: TRBV19; DNA: TGTGCCAGTAAAGCGTACACTGAAGCTTTCTTT; CDR3: CASKAYTEAFF
J: TRBJ1-1; size: .; D: TRBD1; length: 14; V: TRBV12-5; DNA: TGTGCTAGTGGTTTGGGGACAGGGAACACTGAAGCTTTCTTT; CDR3: CASGLGTGNTEAFF
J: TRBJ1-1; size: .; D: .; length: 14; V: TRBV27; DNA: TGTGCCAGCAGATCGGGGGGGGTGAGGACTGAAGCTTTCTTT; CDR3: CASRSGGVRTEAFF
J: TRBJ2-3; size: .; D: .; length: 15; V: TRBV28; DNA: TGTGCCAGCAGTTCGCCCCGGACGGCGGGGAAAGAGCAGTATTTT; CDR3: CASSSPRTAGKEQYF
J: TRBJ2-1; size: once; D: TRBD1; length: 16; V: TRBV18; DNA: TGTGCCAGCTCAACCACTCGACAGGGGGCCGGCAATGAGCAGTTCTTC; CDR3: CASSTTRQGAGNEQFF
J: TRBJ1-1; size: few; D: .; length: 11; V: TRBV12-3/TRBV12-4; DNA: TGTGCCAGCAGTTCGGACAGAGAAGCTTTCTTT; CDR3: CASSSDREAFF